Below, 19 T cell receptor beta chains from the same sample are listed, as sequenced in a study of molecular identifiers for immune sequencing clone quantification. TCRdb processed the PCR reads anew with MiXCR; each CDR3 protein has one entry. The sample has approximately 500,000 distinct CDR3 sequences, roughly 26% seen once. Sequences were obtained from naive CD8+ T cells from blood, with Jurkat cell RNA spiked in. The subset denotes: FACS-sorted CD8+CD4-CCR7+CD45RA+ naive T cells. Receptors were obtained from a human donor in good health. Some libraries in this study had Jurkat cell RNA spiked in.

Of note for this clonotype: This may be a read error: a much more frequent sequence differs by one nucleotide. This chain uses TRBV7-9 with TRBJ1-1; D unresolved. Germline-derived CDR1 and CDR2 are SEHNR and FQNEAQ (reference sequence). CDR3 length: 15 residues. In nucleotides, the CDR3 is TGTGCCGGCAGCTCCCAAGAGAATTGGGGCACTGAAGCTTTCTTT. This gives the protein CAGSSQENWGTEAFF.

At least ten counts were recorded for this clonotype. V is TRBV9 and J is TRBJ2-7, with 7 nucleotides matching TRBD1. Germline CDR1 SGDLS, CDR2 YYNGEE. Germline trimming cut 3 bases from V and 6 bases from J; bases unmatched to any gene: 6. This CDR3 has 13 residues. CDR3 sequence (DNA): TGTGCCAGCAGCGAGACAGGGTTCGGCGAGCAGTACTTC. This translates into CASSETGFGEQYF. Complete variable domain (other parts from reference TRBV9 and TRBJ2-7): DSGVTQTPKHLITATGQRVTLRCSPRSGDLSVYWYQQSLDQGLQFLIQYYNGEERAKGNILERFSAQQFPDLHSELNLSSLELGDSALYFCASSETGFGEQYFGPGTRLTVT.

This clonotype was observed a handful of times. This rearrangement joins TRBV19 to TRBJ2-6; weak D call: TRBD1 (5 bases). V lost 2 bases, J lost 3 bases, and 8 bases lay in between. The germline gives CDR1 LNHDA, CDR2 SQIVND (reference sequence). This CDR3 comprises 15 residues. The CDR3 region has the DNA TGTGCCAGTAGTATACAGGGATTTGGGGCCAACGTCCTGACTTTC. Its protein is CASSIQGFGANVLTF.

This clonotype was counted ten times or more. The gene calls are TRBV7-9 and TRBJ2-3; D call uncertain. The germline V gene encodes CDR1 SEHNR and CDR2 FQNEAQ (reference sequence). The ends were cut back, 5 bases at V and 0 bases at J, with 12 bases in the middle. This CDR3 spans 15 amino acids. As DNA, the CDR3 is TGTGCCAGCAGCCCCGCCCCCCGGAGCACAGATACGCAGTATTTT. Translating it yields CASSPAPRSTDTQYF.

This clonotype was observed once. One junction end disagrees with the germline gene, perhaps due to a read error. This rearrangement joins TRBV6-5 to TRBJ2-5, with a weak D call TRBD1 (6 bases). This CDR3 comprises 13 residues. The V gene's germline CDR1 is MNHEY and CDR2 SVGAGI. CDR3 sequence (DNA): TGTGCCTGCAGACCCGGGACACAAGAGACCCAGTACTTC. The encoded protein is CACRPGTQETQYF.

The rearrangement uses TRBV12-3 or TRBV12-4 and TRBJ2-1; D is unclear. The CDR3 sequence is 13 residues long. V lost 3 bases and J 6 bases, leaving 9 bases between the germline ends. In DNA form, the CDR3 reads TGTGCCAGCAGTTTGGATCTTTTCAATGAGCAGTTCTTC. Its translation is CASSLDLFNEQFF.

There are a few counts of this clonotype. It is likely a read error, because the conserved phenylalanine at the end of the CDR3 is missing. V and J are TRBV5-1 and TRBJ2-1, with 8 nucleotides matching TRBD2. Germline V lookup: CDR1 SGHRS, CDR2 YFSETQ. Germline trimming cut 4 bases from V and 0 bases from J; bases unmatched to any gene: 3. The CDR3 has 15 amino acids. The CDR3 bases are TGCGCCAGCAGCCCCGGGACTAGCTCCTACAATGAGCAGTTCCTC. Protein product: CASSPGTSSYNEQFL.

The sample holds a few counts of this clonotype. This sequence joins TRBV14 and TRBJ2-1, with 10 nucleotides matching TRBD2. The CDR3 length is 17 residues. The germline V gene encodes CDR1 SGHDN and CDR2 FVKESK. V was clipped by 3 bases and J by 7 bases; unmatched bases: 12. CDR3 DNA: TGTGCCAGCAGCCATGGGCTAGCGGGGGCCACCGGGAATGAGCAGTTCTTC. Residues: CASSHGLAGATGNEQFF.

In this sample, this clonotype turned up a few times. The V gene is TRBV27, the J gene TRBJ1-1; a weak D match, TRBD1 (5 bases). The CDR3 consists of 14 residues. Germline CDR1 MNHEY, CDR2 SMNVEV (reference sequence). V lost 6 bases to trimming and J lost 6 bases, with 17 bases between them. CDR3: CASSPGGSSSEAFF. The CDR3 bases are TGTGCCAGCAGCCCCGGGGGTTCCAGTTCTGAAGCTTTCTTT.

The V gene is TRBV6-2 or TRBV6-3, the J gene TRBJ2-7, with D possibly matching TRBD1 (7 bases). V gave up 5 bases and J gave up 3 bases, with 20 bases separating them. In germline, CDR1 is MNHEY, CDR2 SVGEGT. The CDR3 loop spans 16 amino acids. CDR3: CASSPQGRSSFYEQYF. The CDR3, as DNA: TGTGCCAGCAGTCCACAGGGGAGGTCATCTTTCTACGAGCAGTACTTC.

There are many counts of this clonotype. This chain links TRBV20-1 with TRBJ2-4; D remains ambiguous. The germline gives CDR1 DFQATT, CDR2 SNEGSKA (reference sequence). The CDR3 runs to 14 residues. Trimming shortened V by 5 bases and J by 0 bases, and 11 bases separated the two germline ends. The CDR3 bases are TGCAGTGCTGATAACTGGGTAGCCAAAAACATTCAGTACTTC. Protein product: CSADNWVAKNIQYF.

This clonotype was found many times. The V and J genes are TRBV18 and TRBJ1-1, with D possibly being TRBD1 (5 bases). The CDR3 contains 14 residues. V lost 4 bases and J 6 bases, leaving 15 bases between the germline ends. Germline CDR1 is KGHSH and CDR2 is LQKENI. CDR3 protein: CASSQPLLGPEAFF. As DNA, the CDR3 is TGTGCCAGCTCACAACCTCTTTTGGGGCCTGAAGCTTTCTTT.

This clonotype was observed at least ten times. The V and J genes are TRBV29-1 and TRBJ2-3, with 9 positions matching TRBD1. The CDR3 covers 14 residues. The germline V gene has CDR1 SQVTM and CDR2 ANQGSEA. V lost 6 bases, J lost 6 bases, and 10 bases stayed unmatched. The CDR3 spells CSVLGTGSFDTQYF. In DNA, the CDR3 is TGCAGCGTCTTGGGGACAGGGAGTTTCGATACGCAGTATTTT.

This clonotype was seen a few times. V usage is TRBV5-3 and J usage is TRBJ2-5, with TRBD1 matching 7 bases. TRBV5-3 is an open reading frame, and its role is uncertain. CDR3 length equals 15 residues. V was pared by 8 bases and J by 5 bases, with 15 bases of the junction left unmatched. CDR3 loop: CASSPRTGGIETQYF. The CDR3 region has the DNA TGTGCCAGCAGCCCCCGGACAGGTGGGATTGAGACCCAGTACTTC.

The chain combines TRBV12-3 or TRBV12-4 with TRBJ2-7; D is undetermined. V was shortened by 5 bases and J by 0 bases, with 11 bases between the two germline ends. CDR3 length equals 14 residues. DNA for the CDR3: TGTGCCAGCAGTACAACGGACGCCTCCTACGAGCAGTACTTC. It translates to CASSTTDASYEQYF.

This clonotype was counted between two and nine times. CDR3 region: CASSWRGNQPQHF. The CDR3, as DNA: TGTGCCAGCAGTTGGAGGGGCAATCAGCCCCAGCATTTT. The chain recombines TRBV27 with TRBJ1-5; D is unclear. This CDR3 comprises 13 residues. Trimming left V 4 bases short and J 2 bases short, with 6 bases between. Germline CDR1 MNHEY, CDR2 SMNVEV (reference sequence).

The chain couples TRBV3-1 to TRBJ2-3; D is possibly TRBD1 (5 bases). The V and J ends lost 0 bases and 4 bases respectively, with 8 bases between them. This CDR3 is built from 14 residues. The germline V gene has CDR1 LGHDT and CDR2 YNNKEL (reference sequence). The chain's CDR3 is CASSQDWGADTQYF. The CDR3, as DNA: TGTGCCAGCAGCCAAGATTGGGGCGCAGATACGCAGTATTTT.

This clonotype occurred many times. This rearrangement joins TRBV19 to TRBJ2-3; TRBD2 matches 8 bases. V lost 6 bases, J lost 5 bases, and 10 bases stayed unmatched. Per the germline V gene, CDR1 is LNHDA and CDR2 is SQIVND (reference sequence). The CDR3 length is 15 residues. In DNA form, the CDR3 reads TGTGCCAGTAGAGCGGCGGGGGGCCCCGGAGATACGCAGTATTTT. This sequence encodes CASRAAGGPGDTQYF.

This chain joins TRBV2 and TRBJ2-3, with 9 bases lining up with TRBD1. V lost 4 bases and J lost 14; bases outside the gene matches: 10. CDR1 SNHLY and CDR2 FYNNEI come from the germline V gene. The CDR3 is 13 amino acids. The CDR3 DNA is TGTGCCAGCAGTGCCGGGACAGGGACTGGTCGGTATTTT. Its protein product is CASSAGTGTGRYF.